Sequencing of this TCR beta chain was carried out in a study of Ad26.COV2.S vaccination and SARS-CoV-2 variants. This clone was counted a few times. The treatment is: over 15 received Ad26.COV2.S at low or high dose, single or two shots; 5 received placebo; per-sample allocation not given. Sampling was done on day 63 after the first vaccine or placebo injection. This CDR3 contains 19 residues. Germline loops: CDR1 SGHNT, CDR2 YENEEA. With 7 bases removed from V and 1 base from J, the gap between germline ends came to 27 bases. Assay: immunoSEQ multiplex PCR; the TCRdb copy retains only in-frame clones and omits some. The data show a few hundred thousand clones, 90% seen once.

The specimen was peripheral blood, collected in a trial of Ad26.COV2.S vaccine versus placebo. The receptor comes from a person aged 18-65 years who received the Ad26.COV2.S COVID-19 vaccine or a placebo. The rearrangement links TRBV11-3 to TRBJ2-3; D is possibly TRBD1 (8 bases). CDR3 DNA: TGTGCCAGCAATACAGGGGGGGCGAGAAGGACCCCTTGCACAGATACGCAGTATTTT. Translation: CASNTGGARRTPCTDTQYF.